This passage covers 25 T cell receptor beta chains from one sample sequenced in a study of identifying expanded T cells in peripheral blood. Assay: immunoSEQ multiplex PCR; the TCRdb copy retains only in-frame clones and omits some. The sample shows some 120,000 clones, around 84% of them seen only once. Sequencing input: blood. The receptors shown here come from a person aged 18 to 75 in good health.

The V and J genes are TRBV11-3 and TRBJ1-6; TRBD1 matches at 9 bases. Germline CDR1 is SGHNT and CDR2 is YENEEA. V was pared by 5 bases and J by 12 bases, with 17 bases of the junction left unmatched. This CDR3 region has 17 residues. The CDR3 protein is CASSHSPGQGVLLPLHF. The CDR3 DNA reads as TGTGCCAGCAGCCATTCACCGGGACAGGGCGTGTTGTTACCCCTCCACTTT.

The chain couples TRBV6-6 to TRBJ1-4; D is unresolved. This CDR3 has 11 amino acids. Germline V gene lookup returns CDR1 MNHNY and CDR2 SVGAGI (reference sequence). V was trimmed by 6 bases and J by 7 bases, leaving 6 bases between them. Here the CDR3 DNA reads TGTGCCAGCAGGGGAGGTGAAAAACTGTTTTTT. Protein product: CASRGGEKLFF.

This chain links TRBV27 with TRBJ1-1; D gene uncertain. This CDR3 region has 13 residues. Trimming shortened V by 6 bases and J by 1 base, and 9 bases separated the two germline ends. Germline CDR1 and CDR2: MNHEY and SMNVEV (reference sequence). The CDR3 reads CASSHGSNTEAFF. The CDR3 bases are TGTGCCAGCAGCCACGGGTCGAACACTGAAGCTTTCTTT.

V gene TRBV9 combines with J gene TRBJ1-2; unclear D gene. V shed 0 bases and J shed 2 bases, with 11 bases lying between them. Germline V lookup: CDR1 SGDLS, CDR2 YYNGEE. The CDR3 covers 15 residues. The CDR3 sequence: CASSVAEGDNYGYTF. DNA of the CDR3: TGTGCCAGCAGCGTAGCTGAGGGAGACAACTATGGCTACACCTTC.

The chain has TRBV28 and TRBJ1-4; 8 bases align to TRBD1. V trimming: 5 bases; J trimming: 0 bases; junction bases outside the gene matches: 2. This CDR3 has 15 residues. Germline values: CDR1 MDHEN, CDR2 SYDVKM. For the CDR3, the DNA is TGTGCCAGCAGTGCAGGGGGCGCAACTAATGAAAAACTGTTTTTT. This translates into CASSAGGATNEKLFF.

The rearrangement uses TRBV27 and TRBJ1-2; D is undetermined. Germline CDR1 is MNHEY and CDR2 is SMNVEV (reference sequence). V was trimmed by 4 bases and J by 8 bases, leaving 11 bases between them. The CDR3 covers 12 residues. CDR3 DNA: TGTGCCAGCAGTTCGCCTCTCCGGGGCTACACCTTC. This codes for CASSSPLRGYTF.

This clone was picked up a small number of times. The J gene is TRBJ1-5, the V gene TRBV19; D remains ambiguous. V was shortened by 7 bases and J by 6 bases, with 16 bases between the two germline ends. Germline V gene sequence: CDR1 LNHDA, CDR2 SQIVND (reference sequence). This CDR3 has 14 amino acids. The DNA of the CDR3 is TGTGCCAGTACTTTCGCGGGGAACGGTCAGCCCCAGCATTTT. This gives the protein CASTFAGNGQPQHF.

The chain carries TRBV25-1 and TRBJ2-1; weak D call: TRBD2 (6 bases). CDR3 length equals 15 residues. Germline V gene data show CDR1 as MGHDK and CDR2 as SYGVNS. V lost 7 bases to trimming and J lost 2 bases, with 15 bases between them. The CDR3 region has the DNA TGTGCCAGCAAGGGACTCCGGGGCGCCTACAATGAGCAGTTCTTC. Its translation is CASKGLRGAYNEQFF. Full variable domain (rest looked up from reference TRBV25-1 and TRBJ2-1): EADIYQTPRYLVIGTGKKITLECSQTMGHDKMYWYQQDPGMELHLIHYSYGVNSTEKGDLSSESTVSRIRTEHFPLTLESARPSHTSQYLCASKGLRGAYNEQFFGPGTRLTVL.

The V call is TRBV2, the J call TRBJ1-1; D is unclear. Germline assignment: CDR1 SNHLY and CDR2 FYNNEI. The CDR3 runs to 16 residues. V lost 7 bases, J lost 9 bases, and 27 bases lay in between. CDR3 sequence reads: CASISSSLLIYTKAFF. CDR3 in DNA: TGTGCCAGCATCTCTTCCTCTCTGTTAATCTATACCAAAGCTTTCTTT. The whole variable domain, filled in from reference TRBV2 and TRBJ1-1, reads EPEVTQTPSHQVTQMGQEVILRCVPISNHLYFYWYRQILGQKVEFLVSFYNNEISEKSEIFDDQFSVERPDGSNFTLKIRSTKLEDSAMYFCASISSSLLIYTKAFFGQGTRLTVV.

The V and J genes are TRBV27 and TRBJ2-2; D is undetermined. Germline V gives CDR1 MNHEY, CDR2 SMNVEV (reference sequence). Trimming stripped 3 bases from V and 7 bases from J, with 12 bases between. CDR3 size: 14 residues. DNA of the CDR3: TGTGCCAGCAGTTTCTATCCTCGGGTCGGGGAGCTGTTTTTT. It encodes CASSFYPRVGELFF.

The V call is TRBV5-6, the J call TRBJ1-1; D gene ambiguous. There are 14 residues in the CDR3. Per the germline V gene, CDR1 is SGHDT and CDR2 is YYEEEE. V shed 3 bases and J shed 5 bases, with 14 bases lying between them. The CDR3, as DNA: TGTGCCAGCAGCTGGTCAGGACTTGCGACTGAAGCTTTCTTT. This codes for CASSWSGLATEAFF.

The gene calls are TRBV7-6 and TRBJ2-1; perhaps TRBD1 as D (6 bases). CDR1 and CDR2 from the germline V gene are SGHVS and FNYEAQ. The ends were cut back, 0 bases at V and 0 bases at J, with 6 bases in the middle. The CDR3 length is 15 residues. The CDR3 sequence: CASSLAGASYNEQFF. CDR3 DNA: TGTGCCAGCAGCTTAGCGGGGGCCTCCTACAATGAGCAGTTCTTC.

The CDR3 bases are TGTGCCAGCAGTTACCTAAATCACCCGGGGACAACTGAAGCTTTCTTT. It is translated as CASSYLNHPGTTEAFF. This chain links TRBV6-5 with TRBJ1-1; the D gene is possibly TRBD1 (6 bases). The ends were cut back, 2 bases at V and 5 bases at J, with 18 bases in the middle. The CDR3 totals 16 residues. Germline-derived CDR1 and CDR2 are MNHEY and SVGAGI.

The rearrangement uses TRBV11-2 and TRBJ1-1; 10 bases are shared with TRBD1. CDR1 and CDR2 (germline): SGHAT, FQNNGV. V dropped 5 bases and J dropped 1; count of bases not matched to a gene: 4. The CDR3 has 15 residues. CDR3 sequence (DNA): TGTGCCAGCAGCACCGACAGGGGGCGGAACACTGAAGCTTTCTTT. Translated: CASSTDRGRNTEAFF.

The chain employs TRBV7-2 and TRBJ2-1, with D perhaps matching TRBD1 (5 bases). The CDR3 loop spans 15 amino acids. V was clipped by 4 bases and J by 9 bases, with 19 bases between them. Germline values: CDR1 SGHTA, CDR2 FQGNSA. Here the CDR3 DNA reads TGTGCCAGCAGCTCGCAGGGCGTTGCGCTAATTGAGCAGTTCTTC. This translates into CASSSQGVALIEQFF.

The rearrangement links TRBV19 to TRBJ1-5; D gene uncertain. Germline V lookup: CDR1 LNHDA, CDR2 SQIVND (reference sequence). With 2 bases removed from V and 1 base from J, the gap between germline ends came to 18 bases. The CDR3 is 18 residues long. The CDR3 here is CASSILGRGRGSNQPQHF. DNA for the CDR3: TGTGCCAGTAGTATATTGGGGAGAGGGCGGGGAAGCAATCAGCCCCAGCATTTT.

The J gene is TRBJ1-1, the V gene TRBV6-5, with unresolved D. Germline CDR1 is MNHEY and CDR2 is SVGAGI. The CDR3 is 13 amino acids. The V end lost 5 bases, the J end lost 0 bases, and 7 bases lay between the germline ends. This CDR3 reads CASSHGMNTEAFF. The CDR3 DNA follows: TGTGCCAGCAGTCACGGTATGAACACTGAAGCTTTCTTT.

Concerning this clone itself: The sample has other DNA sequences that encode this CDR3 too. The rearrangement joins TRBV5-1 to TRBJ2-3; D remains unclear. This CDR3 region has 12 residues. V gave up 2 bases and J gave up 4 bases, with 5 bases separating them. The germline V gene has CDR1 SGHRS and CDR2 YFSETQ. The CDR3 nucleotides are TGCGCCAGCAGCTTTGGGTCAGATACGCAGTATTTT. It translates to CASSFGSDTQYF.

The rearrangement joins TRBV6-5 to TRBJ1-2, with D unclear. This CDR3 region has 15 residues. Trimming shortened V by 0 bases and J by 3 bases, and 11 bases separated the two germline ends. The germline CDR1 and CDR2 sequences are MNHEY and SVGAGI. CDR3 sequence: CASSYSVVEDYGYTF. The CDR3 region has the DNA TGTGCCAGCAGTTACTCGGTGGTCGAGGACTATGGCTACACCTTC.

The CDR3 reads CASRGDGLSNQPQHF. The CDR3 coding sequence is TGTGCCAGCAGGGGGGACGGTTTAAGTAATCAGCCCCAGCATTTT. The chain uses TRBV27 and TRBJ1-5; D may be TRBD1 (5 bases). V dropped 6 bases and J dropped 4 bases, with 16 bases sitting between them. This CDR3 has 15 amino acids. The germline gives CDR1 MNHEY, CDR2 SMNVEV (reference sequence).

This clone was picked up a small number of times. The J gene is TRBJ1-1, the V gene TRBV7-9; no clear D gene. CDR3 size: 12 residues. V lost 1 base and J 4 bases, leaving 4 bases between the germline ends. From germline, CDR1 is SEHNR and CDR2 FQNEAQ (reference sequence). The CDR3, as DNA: TGTGCCAGCAGCTTAGTGGTCACTGAAGCTTTCTTT. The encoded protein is CASSLVVTEAFF. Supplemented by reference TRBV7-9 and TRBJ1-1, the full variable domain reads DTGVSQNPRHKITKRGQNVTFRCDPISEHNRLYWYRQTLGQGPEFLTYFQNEAQLEKSRLLSDRFSAERPKGSFSTLEIQRTEQGDSAMYLCASSLVVTEAFFGQGTRLTVV.

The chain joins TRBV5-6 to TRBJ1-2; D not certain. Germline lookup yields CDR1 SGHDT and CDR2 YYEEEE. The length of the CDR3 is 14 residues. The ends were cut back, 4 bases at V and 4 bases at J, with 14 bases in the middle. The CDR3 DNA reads TGTGCCAGCAGCCGGGTGGCGGGCCCCTATGGCTACACCTTC. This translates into CASSRVAGPYGYTF.

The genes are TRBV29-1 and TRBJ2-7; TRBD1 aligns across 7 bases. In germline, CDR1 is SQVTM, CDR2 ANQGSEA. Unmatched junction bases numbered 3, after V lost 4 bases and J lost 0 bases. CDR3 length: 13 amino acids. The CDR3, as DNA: TGCAGCGTTGCCAGGGGGTTCTCCTACGAGCAGTACTTC. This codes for CSVARGFSYEQYF.

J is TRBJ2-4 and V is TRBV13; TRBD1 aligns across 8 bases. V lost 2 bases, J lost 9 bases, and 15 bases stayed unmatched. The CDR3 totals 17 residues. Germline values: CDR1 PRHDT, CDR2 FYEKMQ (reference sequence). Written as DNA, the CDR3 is TGTGCCAGCAGCTTAAGGGCTTATAAGGACAGGGAAAGCATTCAGTACTTC. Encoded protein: CASSLRAYKDRESIQYF.

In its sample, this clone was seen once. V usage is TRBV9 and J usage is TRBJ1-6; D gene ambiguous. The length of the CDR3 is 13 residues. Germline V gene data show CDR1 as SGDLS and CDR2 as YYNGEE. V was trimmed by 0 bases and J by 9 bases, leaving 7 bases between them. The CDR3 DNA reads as TGTGCCAGCAGCGTAGGGAACATTTCACCCCTCCACTTT. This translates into CASSVGNISPLHF. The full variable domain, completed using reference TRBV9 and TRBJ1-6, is DSGVTQTPKHLITATGQRVTLRCSPRSGDLSVYWYQQSLDQGLQFLIQYYNGEERAKGNILERFSAQQFPDLHSELNLSSLELGDSALYFCASSVGNISPLHFGNGTRLTVT.